The source of this T cell receptor beta chain is a study of PD-1 blockade in classical Hodgkin lymphoma. The sample's time point: newly diagnosed, previously untreated cHL patient sample. Thawed PBMCs were subjected to magnetic negative selection, which yielded isolated CD8+ T cells. For comparison, PBMCs from newly diagnosed, untreated classical Hodgkin lymphoma were used. The repertoire was sequenced with immunoSEQ multiplex PCR; TCRdb's copy has only in-frame clones and lacks some. The data show approximately 21,000 clones, around nine tenths seen once. Study-level findings and limits: The origin of the repertoire differences remains undefined, with disease activity or prior therapy as possible causes. The study reported lower baseline TCR diversity in newly diagnosed patients than in healthy donors.

From germline, CDR1 is SGDLS and CDR2 YYNGEE. This CDR3 contains 14 residues. V lost 4 bases and J 0 bases, leaving 10 bases between the germline ends. This clone was found once. Its antigen is not identified. The source is a human donor with classical Hodgkin lymphoma. The chain recombines TRBV9 with TRBJ2-5, with TRBD2 as a possible D gene (5 bases). The specimen was CD8+ T cells from blood. CDR3 region: CASSSDSDQETQYF. The CDR3, as DNA: TGTGCCAGCAGCTCGGACTCCGACCAAGAGACCCAGTACTTC.